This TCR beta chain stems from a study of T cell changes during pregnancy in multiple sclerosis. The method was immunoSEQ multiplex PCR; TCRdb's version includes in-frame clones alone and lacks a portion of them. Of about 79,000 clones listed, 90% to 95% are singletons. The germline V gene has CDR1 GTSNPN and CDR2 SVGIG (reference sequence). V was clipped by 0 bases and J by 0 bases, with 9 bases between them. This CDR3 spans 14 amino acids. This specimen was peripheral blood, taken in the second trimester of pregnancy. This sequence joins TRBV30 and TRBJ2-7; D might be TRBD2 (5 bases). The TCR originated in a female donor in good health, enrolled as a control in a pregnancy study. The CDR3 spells CAWSVDGDSYEQYF. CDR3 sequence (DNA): TGTGCCTGGAGTGTGGACGGGGACTCCTACGAGCAGTACTTC.